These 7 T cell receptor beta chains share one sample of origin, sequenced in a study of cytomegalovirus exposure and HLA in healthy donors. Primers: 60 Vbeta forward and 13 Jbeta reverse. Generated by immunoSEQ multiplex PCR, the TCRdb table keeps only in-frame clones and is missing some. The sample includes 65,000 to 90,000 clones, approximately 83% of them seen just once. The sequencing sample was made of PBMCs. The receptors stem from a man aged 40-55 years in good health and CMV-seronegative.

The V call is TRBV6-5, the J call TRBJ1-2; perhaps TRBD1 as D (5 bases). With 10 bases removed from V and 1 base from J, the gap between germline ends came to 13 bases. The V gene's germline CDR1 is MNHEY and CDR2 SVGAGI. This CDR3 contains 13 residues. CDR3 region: CATKKTVNYGYTF. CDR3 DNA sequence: TGTGCCACGAAAAAGACAGTTAACTATGGCTACACCTTC.

The CDR3 is CASKAGAGNTGELFF. CDR3 in DNA: TGTGCCAGCAAGGCGGGGGCCGGGAACACCGGGGAGCTGTTTTTT. V gene TRBV2 combines with J gene TRBJ2-2; D perhaps matches TRBD2 (7 bases). CDR1 and CDR2 from the germline V gene are SNHLY and FYNNEI. Trimming took 7 bases from V and 1 from J, leaving 13 bases between them. This CDR3 comprises 15 residues.

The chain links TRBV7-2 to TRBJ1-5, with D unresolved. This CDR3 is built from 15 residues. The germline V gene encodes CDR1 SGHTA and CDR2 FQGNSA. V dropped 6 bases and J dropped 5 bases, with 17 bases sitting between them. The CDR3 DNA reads TGTGCCAGCAGTTATGGGCCTCCTTCTCATCAGCCCCAGCATTTT. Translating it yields CASSYGPPSHQPQHF.

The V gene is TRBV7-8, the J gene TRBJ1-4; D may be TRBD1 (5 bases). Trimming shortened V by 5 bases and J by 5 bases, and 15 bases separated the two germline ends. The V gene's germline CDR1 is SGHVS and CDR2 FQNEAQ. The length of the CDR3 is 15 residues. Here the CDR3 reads CASSPGRQSNEKLFF. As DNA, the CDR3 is TGTGCCAGCAGCCCCGGGAGACAGAGCAATGAAAAACTGTTTTTT.

CDR3 region: CASQGLAGLYEQYF. CDR3 coding DNA: TGTGCCTCCCAAGGCCTAGCGGGGCTCTACGAGCAGTACTTC. This sequence joins TRBV7-6 and TRBJ2-7, with 9 bases that match TRBD2. From germline, CDR1 is SGHVS and CDR2 FNYEAQ. This CDR3 region has 14 residues. The ends lost 11 bases at V and 3 bases at J; junction bases unmatched: 11. Together with reference TRBV7-6 and TRBJ2-7, the CDR3 gives the full variable domain: GAGVSQSPRYKVTKRGQDVALRCDPISGHVSLYWYRQALGQGPEFLTYFNYEAQQDKSGLPNDRFSAERPEGSISTLTIQRTEQRDSAMYRCASQGLAGLYEQYFGPGTRLTVT.

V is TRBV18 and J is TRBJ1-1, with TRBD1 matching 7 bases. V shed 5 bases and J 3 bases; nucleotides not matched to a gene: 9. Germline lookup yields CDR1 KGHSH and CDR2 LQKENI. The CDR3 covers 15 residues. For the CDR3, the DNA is TGTGCCAGCTCATCGACAGGGAGTGTGGACACTGAAGCTTTCTTT. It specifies CASSSTGSVDTEAFF.

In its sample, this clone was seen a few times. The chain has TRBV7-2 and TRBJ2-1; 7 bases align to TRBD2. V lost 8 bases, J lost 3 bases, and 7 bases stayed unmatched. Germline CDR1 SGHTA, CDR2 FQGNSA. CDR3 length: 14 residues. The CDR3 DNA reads TGTGCCAGCGCAGCTAGCGGAATCTACAATGAGCAGTTCTTC. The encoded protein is CASAASGIYNEQFF.